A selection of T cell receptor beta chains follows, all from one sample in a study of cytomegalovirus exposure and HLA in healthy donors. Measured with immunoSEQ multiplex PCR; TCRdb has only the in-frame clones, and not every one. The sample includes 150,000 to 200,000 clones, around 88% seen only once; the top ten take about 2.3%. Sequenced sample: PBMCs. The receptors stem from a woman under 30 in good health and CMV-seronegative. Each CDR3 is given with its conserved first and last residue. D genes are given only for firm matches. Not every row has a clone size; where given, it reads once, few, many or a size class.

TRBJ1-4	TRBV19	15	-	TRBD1	TGTGCCAGTAACAAAATGGGACAGTTTAATGAAAAACTGTTTTTT	CASNKMGQFNEKLFF
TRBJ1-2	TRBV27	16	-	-	-	CASSVRLVGQGSPMSF
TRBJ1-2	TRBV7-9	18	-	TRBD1	TGTGCCAGCAGACTCGGAGGAGGACAGGGGGCAAACGACTATGGCTACACCTTC	CASRLGGGQGANDYGYTF
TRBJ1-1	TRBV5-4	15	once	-	TGTGCCAGCAGCTCTACTGATACAGGGCTCACTGAAGCTTTCTTT	CASSSTDTGLTEAFF
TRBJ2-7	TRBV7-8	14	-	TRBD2	TGTGCCAGCAGCTTAAGACTAGCGGGAGTCGAGCAGTACTTC	CASSLRLAGVEQYF
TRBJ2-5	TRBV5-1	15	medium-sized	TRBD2	TGCGCCAGCAGCTTGGTGGGAGGGAACCAAGAGACCCAGTACTTC	CASSLVGGNQETQYF
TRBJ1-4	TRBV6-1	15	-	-	TGTGCCAGCAGTATAACAGGGTCATTTAATGAAAAACTGTTTTTT	CASSITGSFNEKLFF
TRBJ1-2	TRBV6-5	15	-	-	TGTGCCAGCAGTTACATTCGGGAAAAAGCAAGTGGCTACACCTTC	CASSYIREKASGYTF
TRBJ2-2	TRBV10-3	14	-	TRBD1	TGTGCCATCAGTGCAAGGACAGGGAGGGGGGAGCTGTTTTTT	CAISARTGRGELFF
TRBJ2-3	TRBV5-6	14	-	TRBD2	TGTGCCAGCCAGTGGGGGGGAGGTACAGATACGCAGTATTTT	CASQWGGGTDTQYF
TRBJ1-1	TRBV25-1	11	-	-	TGTGCCAGCATGCGTAACACTGAAGCTTTCTTT	CASMRNTEAFF
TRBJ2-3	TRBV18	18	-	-	TGTGCCAGCGCACTAGGATCAACAGGGCGAATCGATACAGATACGCAGTATTTT	CASALGSTGRIDTDTQYF
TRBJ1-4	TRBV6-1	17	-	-	TGTGCCAGCAGTGTACTACTTCGACAGCCAACTAATGAAAAACTGTTTTTT	CASSVLLRQPTNEKLFF
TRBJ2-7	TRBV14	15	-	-	TGTGCCAGCAGCCCAAAGCTACAGCTCTCCTACGAGCAGTACTTC	CASSPKLQLSYEQYF
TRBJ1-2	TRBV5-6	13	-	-	TGTGCCAGCAGCATACAGGGTACCTATGGCTACACCTTC	CASSIQGTYGYTF
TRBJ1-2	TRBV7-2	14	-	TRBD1	TGTGCCAGCAGCTTAGGGGACAGGACGGAAGGCTACACCTTC	CASSLGDRTEGYTF
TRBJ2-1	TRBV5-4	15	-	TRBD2	TGTGCCAGCAGCTCCCTAGCGGGGGGAAGTAATGAGCAGTTCTTC	CASSSLAGGSNEQFF
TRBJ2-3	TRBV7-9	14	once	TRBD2	TGTGCCAGCAGCCCATGGGGGGGGAAAGATACGCAGTATTTT	CASSPWGGKDTQYF
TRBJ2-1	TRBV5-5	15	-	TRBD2	TGTGCCAGCAGCTTGTTGCTAGCGGGAGGGAATGAGCAGTTCTTC	CASSLLLAGGNEQFF
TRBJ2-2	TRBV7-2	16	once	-	TGTGCCAGCAGCTTATTGGGCAAGTCGAACACCGGGGAGCTGTTTTTT	CASSLLGKSNTGELFF
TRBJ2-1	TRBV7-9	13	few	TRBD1	TGTGCCAGCACCCGGGACAGTCCCAATGAGCAGTTCTTC	CASTRDSPNEQFF
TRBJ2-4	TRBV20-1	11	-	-	TGCAGTGCTAGAGCAGAGGACATTCAGTACTTC	CSARAEDIQYF
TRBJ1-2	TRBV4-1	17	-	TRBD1	TGCGCCAGCAGCCCCCTTCGAGGACAGGGGCCCTCCTCGGGCTACACCTTC	CASSPLRGQGPSSGYTF
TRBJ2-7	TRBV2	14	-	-	TGTGCCAGTTTAGGGACACGGTCCTCCTACGAGCAGTACTTC	CASLGTRSSYEQYF
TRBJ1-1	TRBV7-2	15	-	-	TGTGCCAGCAGCTTATTCAGGGGCTATAACACTGAAGCTTTCTTT	CASSLFRGYNTEAFF
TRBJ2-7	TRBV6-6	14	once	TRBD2	TGTGCCAGCAGTTTTACTAGCGGCTCCTACGAGCAGTACTTC	CASSFTSGSYEQYF
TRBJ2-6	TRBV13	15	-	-	TGTGCCAGCAGCTCCCAGGGTGCTGGGGCCAACGTCCTGACTTTC	CASSSQGAGANVLTF
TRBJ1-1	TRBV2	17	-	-	TGTGCCAGCAGTTTAGGGGGGGGCAGGGAAGGAAGGGCTGAAGCTTTCTTT	CASSLGGGREGRAEAFF
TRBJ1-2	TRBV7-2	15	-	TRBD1	TGTGCCAGCAGCCCCACAGGGGCCACTAACTATGGCTACACCTTC	CASSPTGATNYGYTF
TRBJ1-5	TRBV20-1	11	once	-	TGCAGTGCTAGATTACAGGGTCCCCAGCATTTT	CSARLQGPQHF
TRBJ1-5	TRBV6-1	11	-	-	TGTGCCAGCAGTGAATATCGGCCCCAGCATTTT	CASSEYRPQHF
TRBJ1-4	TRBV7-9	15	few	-	TGTGCCAGCAGCTTAGGAGGGGAGGCTAATGAAAAACTGTTTTTT	CASSLGGEANEKLFF
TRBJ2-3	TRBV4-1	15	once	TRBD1	TGCGCCAGCAGCCACAGGGACAGTTCCACAGATACGCAGTATTTT	CASSHRDSSTDTQYF
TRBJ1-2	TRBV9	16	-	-	TGTGCCAGCAGCGCCGGGGACCGGGAGCCGCACTATGGCTACACCTTC	CASSAGDREPHYGYTF
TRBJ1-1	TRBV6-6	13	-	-	TGTGCCAGCAGATTACAGGCGAACACTGAAGCTTTCTTT	CASRLQANTEAFF
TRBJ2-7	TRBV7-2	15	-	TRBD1	TGTGCCAGCAGCGATTGGACAGGGCCTTCCTACGAGCAGTACTTC	CASSDWTGPSYEQYF
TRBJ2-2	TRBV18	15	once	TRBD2	TGTGCCAGCTCGGCGGGACTAGCGAACACCGGGGAGCTGTTTTTT	CASSAGLANTGELFF
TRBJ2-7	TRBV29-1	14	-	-	TGCAGCGTTGAAGATCGCCCGAGTAGCTACGAGCAGTACTTC	CSVEDRPSSYEQYF